The 6 T cell receptor beta chains listed next were all sequenced from one sample in a study of OX40 agonist ivuxolimab in advanced cancers. TCRdb's copy holds only in-frame clones and misses some; the assay was immunoSEQ multiplex PCR. This table has about 73,000 clones, more than 80% appearing once. The material was CD4+ or CD8+ T cells sorted from blood, obtained in a trial of the OX40 agonist ivuxolimab. The receptors were sampled from an adult with an advanced solid tumor such as melanoma, head and neck, liver or kidney cancer.

The chain uses TRBV11-1 and TRBJ2-7; the D gene is possibly TRBD1 (5 bases). There are 15 residues in the CDR3. Trimming pared 1 base from V and 2 bases from J, leaving 12 bases between. The germline CDR1 and CDR2 sequences are SGHAT and FQDESV (reference sequence). CDR3 residues: CASSLGPQGTYEQYF. The CDR3 nucleotides are TGTGCCAGCAGCTTAGGTCCCCAGGGCACCTACGAGCAGTACTTC. Filled out from reference TRBV11-1 and TRBJ2-7, the complete variable domain reads EAEVAQSPRYKITEKSQAVAFWCDPISGHATLYWYRQILGQGPELLVQFQDESVVDDSQLPKDRFSAERLKGVDSTLKIQPAELGDSAMYLCASSLGPQGTYEQYFGPGTRLTVT.

The V gene is TRBV27, the J gene TRBJ2-7, with D uncertain. From germline, CDR1 is MNHEY and CDR2 SMNVEV (reference sequence). The V end lost 7 bases, the J end lost 4 bases, and 8 bases lay between the germline ends. The CDR3 is 11 amino acids. In DNA, the CDR3 is TGTGCCAGCAACAGACGTTACGAGCAGTACTTC. This translates into CASNRRYEQYF.

The V and J genes are TRBV27 and TRBJ2-3; 11 positions match TRBD2. CDR1 MNHEY and CDR2 SMNVEV come from the germline V gene (reference sequence). This CDR3 is built from 16 residues. V was clipped by 3 bases and J by 4 bases; unmatched bases: 6. In DNA form, the CDR3 reads TGTGCCAGCAGTTTTCTAGCGGGGGGAGGGGCAGATACGCAGTATTTT. It is translated as CASSFLAGGGADTQYF.

The sample holds one count of this clone. The V gene is TRBV10-2, the J gene TRBJ1-1; no definite D call. This CDR3 contains 13 residues. V lost 1 base to trimming and J lost 9 bases, with 12 bases between them. Germline lookup yields CDR1 WSHSY and CDR2 SAAADI. The CDR3 reads CASSEFPSVKAFF. In DNA form, the CDR3 reads TGCGCCAGCAGTGAGTTCCCTAGTGTCAAAGCTTTCTTT.

This clone turned up a few times. The chain joins TRBV9 to TRBJ2-7, with TRBD2 matching 9 bases. The CDR3 runs 15 residues. Germline V CDR1 and CDR2: SGDLS, YYNGEE. V gave up 0 bases and J gave up 4 bases; unmatched junction bases: 5. The CDR3 nucleotides are TGTGCCAGCAGCGTAGGCAGTAGCGGGGGATACGAGCAGTACTTC. Translated, it gives CASSVGSSGGYEQYF.

Only a few counts were recorded for this clone. This chain joins TRBV4-1 and TRBJ1-4; D ambiguous. Germline V gives CDR1 MGHRA, CDR2 YSYEKL. The V end was cut by 1 base, the J end by 8 bases, with 11 bases between. This CDR3 comprises 14 residues. CDR3 residues: CASSQGEGWEKLFF. CDR3 sequence (DNA): TGCGCCAGCAGCCAAGGGGAGGGATGGGAAAAACTGTTTTTT.